Below are 17 T cell receptor beta chains sequenced from a single sample in a study of human T cells and chemical hapten exposure. Each CDR3 protein is one row after TCRdb ran MiXCR on the RACE reads. The repertoire holds about 85,000 distinct CDR3 sequences, with around 10% as singletons. Stated time point: patch test 2, 6 weeks after DPC sensitization. Described treatment: therapeutic diphenylcyclopropenone sensitization with weekly scalp DPC. Here the sequenced sample was whole blood, taken in connection with sensitization to the hapten diphenylcyclopropenone (DPC). The receptors derive from a man between 18 and 29 years old with alopecia areata. Some clones in this sample may be carry-over from other donors' samples.

The J gene is TRBJ1-3, the V gene TRBV7-8, with unresolved D. From germline, CDR1 is SGHVS and CDR2 FQNEAQ. CDR3 length equals 17 residues. Trimming cost V 5 bases and J 4 bases, with 21 bases left between them. For the CDR3, the DNA is TGTGCCAGCAGCCCACCGAGAAGGGAGAAGCTAGGAAACACCATATATTTT. Residues: CASSPPRREKLGNTIYF.

This chain links TRBV7-2 with TRBJ2-2, with D uncertain. The CDR3 loop spans 14 amino acids. V gave up 5 bases and J gave up 2 bases, with 9 bases separating them. CDR1 SGHTA and CDR2 FQGNSA come from the germline V gene. CDR3 DNA sequence: TGTGCCAGCAGCCCCAACGGCAACACCGGGGAGCTGTTTTTT. Translated, it gives CASSPNGNTGELFF.

The chain employs TRBV7-7 and TRBJ2-3; tentatively, D is TRBD1 (5 bases). Deletions cut 1 base from V and 6 bases from J, with 11 bases between. The V gene's germline CDR1 is SSHAT and CDR2 FNYEAQ (reference sequence). This CDR3 comprises 14 residues. The CDR3 bases are TGTGCCAGCAGCTTAGGGCCAGGGCCCGATACGCAGTATTTT. Protein product: CASSLGPGPDTQYF. The variable domain in full, completed from reference TRBV7-7 and TRBJ2-3, reads GAGVSQSPRYKVTKRGQDVTLRCDPISSHATLYWYQQALGQGPEFLTYFNYEAQPDKSGLPSDRFSAERPEGSISTLTIQRTEQRDSAMYRCASSLGPGPDTQYFGPGTRLTVL.

This clonotype was seen a handful of times. This chain joins TRBV20-1 and TRBJ2-3; D gene unclear. Per the germline V gene, CDR1 is DFQATT and CDR2 is SNEGSKA (reference sequence). The CDR3 loop spans 11 amino acids. The V gene lost 5 bases and the J gene lost 4 bases, with 7 bases spanning the gap. The DNA of the CDR3 is TGCAGTGCTGGACCTTCAGATACGCAGTATTTT. It translates to CSAGPSDTQYF.

This clonotype has a count of ten or more. The chain uses TRBV2 and TRBJ1-2; no firm D call. This CDR3 spans 13 amino acids. CDR1 and CDR2 from the germline V gene are SNHLY and FYNNEI. V lost 5 bases, J lost 2 bases, and 9 bases lay in between. Here the CDR3 DNA reads TGTGCCAGCAGTCTGGAACCAAACTATGGCTACACCTTC. Protein sequence: CASSLEPNYGYTF.

This clonotype was observed many times. The rearrangement joins TRBV3-1 to TRBJ1-6; D not certain. Germline CDR1 is LGHDT and CDR2 is YNNKEL (reference sequence). This CDR3 has 15 residues. V was cut by 3 bases and J by 4 bases, with 10 bases left in between. The CDR3 spells CASSQGVTYNSPLHF. DNA of the CDR3: TGTGCCAGCAGCCAGGGTGTTACTTATAATTCACCCCTCCACTTT.

At least ten counts were recorded for this clonotype. This sequence joins TRBV2 and TRBJ2-5, with 9 nucleotides matching TRBD1. The CDR3 has 13 residues. CDR1 is SNHLY, CDR2 FYNNEI, per germline. V dropped 6 bases and J dropped 5; count of bases not matched to a gene: 4. The CDR3 loop reads CASRDRGVETQYF. DNA for the CDR3: TGTGCCAGCAGGGACAGGGGTGTGGAGACCCAGTACTTC.

This clonotype was picked up a small number of times. The V call is TRBV10-3, the J call TRBJ2-5; either TRBD1 or TRBD2 may supply D (6 bases each). Trimming shortened V by 10 bases and J by 4 bases, and 16 bases separated the two germline ends. Per germline, CDR1 ENHRY and CDR2 SYGVKD. The CDR3 sequence is 13 residues long. The CDR3 coding sequence is TGTGCCACTTGGTTGGGGGGCGGAGAGACCCAGTACTTC. It codes for CATWLGGGETQYF.

The V call is TRBV7-9, the J call TRBJ2-1, with 10 nucleotides matching TRBD1. Germline CDR1 and CDR2: SEHNR and FQNEAQ (reference sequence). V was clipped by 5 bases and J by 4 bases; unmatched bases: 5. CDR3 length: 15 amino acids. CDR3 amino acids: CASSHPGQGYNEQFF. CDR3 DNA sequence: TGTGCCAGCAGCCATCCGGGACAGGGGTACAATGAGCAGTTCTTC.

This chain connects TRBV11-2 to TRBJ2-1; the D gene is possibly TRBD2 (6 bases). CDR3 length equals 15 residues. V lost 5 bases and J 7 bases, leaving 18 bases between the germline ends. Per germline, CDR1 SGHAT and CDR2 FQNNGV. The CDR3 reads CASSPGRGLENEQFF. The CDR3 nucleotides are TGTGCCAGCAGCCCTGGGCGGGGCCTTGAGAATGAGCAGTTCTTC.

The sample holds a few counts of this clonotype. The chain recombines TRBV7-9 with TRBJ2-5; D uncertain. The CDR3 is 11 residues long. Germline V gene lookup returns CDR1 SEHNR and CDR2 FQNEAQ (reference sequence). V shed 3 bases and J shed 5 bases, with 4 bases lying between them. Written as DNA, the CDR3 is TGTGCCAGCAGCTTTTCGGAGACCCAGTACTTC. It translates to CASSFSETQYF.

This clonotype was seen a few times. The rearrangement joins TRBV12-3 or TRBV12-4 to TRBJ1-6, with D uncertain. V lost 5 bases and J lost 13, with 21 bases in between. The CDR3 totals 15 residues. Here the CDR3 DNA reads TGTGCCAGCAGTCCAGACGGAGCCGGTCCTGCGCCCCTCCACTTT. Translated, it gives CASSPDGAGPAPLHF.

The chain employs TRBV7-9 and TRBJ2-4, with 14 positions matching TRBD2. The germline CDR1 and CDR2 sequences are SEHNR and FQNEAQ (reference sequence). CDR3 length: 16 residues. The V segment lost 5 bases and the J segment 9 bases; nucleotides outside the gene matches: 9. Written as DNA, the CDR3 is TGTGCCAGCAGCCACGGGACTAGCGGGGGTGCCGGCATTCAGTACTTC. Protein product: CASSHGTSGGAGIQYF.

In its sample, this clonotype was seen many times. The rearrangement links TRBV10-3 to TRBJ1-1; 7 positions agree with TRBD1. The CDR3 has 17 residues. CDR1 ENHRY and CDR2 SYGVKD come from the germline V gene. V was clipped by 0 bases and J by 3 bases; unmatched bases: 10. CDR3 sequence: CAISESAGGHYDTEAFF. CDR3 coding DNA: TGTGCCATCAGTGAGTCTGCAGGGGGGCACTATGACACTGAAGCTTTCTTT.

This clonotype was recorded at least ten times. CDR3 sequence (DNA): TGTGCCAGTAACTCTGCGACCGGGACCGGGAATTCACCCCTCCACTTT. It yields the protein CASNSATGTGNSPLHF. V gene TRBV19 combines with J gene TRBJ1-6, with D perhaps TRBD1 (5 bases). V lost 7 bases and J 7 bases, leaving 20 bases between the germline ends. The CDR3 loop spans 16 amino acids. Per the germline V gene, CDR1 is LNHDA and CDR2 is SQIVND (reference sequence).

This clonotype was detected only a few times. V usage is TRBV7-8 and J usage is TRBJ1-5, with D unresolved. The CDR3 contains 14 residues. Germline CDR1 SGHVS, CDR2 FQNEAQ. V was cut by 5 bases and J by 9 bases, with 17 bases left in between. CDR3 loop: CASSPRYLNLPQHF. CDR3 sequence (DNA): TGTGCCAGCAGCCCCCGTTATTTGAATTTGCCCCAGCATTTT.

The gene calls are TRBV6-5 and TRBJ1-5; D is undetermined. Trimming stripped 5 bases from V and 0 bases from J, with 11 bases between. CDR1 and CDR2 (germline): MNHEY, SVGAGI. The CDR3 consists of 15 residues. CDR3 nucleotides: TGTGCCAGCAGTCCAGGCCAGGTTAGCAATCAGCCCCAGCATTTT. It encodes CASSPGQVSNQPQHF.